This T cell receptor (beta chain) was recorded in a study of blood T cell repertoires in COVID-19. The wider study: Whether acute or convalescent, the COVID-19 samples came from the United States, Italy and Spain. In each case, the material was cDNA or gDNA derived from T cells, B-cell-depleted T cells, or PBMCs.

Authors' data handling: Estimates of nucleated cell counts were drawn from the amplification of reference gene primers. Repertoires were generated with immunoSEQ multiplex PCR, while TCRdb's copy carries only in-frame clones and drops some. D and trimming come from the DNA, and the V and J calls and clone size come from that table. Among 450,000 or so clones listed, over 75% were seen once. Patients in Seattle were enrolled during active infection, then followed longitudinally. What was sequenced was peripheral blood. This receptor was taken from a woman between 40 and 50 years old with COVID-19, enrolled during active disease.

The CDR3 nucleotides read TGTGCCAGCAGCGCCCTCCGAGGGGGCCTGTCGGGCACTGAAGCTTTCTTT. This codes for CASSALRGGLSGTEAFF. The V and J genes are TRBV9 and TRBJ1-1; 7 bases fit TRBD1. J was trimmed by 4 bases and V by 3 bases; bases with no gene match: 15. The CDR3 extends over 17 amino acids. In germline, CDR1 is SGDLS, CDR2 YYNGEE.